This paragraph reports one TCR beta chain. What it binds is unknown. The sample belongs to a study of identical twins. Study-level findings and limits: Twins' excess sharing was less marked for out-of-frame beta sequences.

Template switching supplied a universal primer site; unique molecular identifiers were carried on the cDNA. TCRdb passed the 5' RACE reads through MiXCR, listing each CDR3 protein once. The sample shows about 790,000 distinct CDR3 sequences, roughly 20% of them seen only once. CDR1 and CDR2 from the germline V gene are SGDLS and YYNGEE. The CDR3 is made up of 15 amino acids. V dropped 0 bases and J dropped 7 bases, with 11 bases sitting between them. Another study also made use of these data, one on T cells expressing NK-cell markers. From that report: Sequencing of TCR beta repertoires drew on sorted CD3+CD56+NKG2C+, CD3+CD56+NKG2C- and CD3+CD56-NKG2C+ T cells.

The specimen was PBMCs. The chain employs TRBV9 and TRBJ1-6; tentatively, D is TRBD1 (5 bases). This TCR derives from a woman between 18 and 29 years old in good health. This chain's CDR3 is CASSVVRDGNSPLHF. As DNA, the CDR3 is TGTGCCAGCAGCGTAGTAAGGGACGGGAATTCACCCCTCCACTTT. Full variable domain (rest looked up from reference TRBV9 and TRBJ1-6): DSGVTQTPKHLITATGQRVTLRCSPRSGDLSVYWYQQSLDQGLQFLIQYYNGEERAKGNILERFSAQQFPDLHSELNLSSLELGDSALYFCASSVVRDGNSPLHFGNGTRLTVT.